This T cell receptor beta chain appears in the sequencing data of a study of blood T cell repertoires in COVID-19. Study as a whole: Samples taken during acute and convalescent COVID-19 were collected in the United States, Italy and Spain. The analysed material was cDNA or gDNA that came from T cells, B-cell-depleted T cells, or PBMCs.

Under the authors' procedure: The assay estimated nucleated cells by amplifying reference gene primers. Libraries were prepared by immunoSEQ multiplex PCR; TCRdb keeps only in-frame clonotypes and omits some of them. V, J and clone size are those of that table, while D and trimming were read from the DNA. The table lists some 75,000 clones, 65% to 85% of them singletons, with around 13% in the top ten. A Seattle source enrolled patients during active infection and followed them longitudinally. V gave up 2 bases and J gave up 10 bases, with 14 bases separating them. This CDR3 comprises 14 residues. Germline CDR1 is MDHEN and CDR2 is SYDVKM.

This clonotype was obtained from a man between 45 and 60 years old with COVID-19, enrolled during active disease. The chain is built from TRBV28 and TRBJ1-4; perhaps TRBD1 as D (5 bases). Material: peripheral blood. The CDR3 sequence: CASSLGAGFGKLFF. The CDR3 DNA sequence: TGTGCCAGCAGTTTAGGGGCAGGGTTCGGAAAACTGTTTTTT.